Below, 8 T cell receptor beta chains from the same sample are listed, as sequenced in a study of T-cell reconstitution after alpha-beta-depleted transplantation in children. A TCRbeta library incorporating unique molecular identifiers was prepared. One entry per CDR3 protein results from TCRdb running MiXCR on the PCR reads. This sample has approximately 500,000 distinct CDR3 sequences, with 10% found just once. Here the sequenced sample was PBMCs, taken before TCRalphabeta/CD19-depleted stem cell transplant. These receptor sequences come from a child younger than 10 with inherited bone marrow failure, due to receive a stem cell transplant.

The gene calls are TRBV29-1 and TRBJ2-1; 10 bases match TRBD2. This CDR3 contains 14 residues. Per the germline V gene, CDR1 is SQVTM and CDR2 is ANQGSEA. Trimming took 7 bases from V and 7 from J; bases not matched to a gene: 10. The DNA for the CDR3 is TGCAGCGGCATAGCGGGAGGAGAGGAGAATGAGCAGTTCTTC. Residues: CSGIAGGEENEQFF.

This clonotype was recorded at least ten times. The junction departs from germline at one end; a sequencing error may be responsible. The chain employs TRBV20-1 and TRBJ2-3; 15 positions match TRBD2. The germline gives CDR1 DFQATT, CDR2 SNEGSKA (reference sequence). This CDR3 is 15 amino acids long. CDR3 in amino acids: CSARGTSGRTDTQYF. Here the CDR3 DNA reads TGCAGTGCCAGAGGGACTAGCGGGAGGACAGATACGCAGTATTTT.

The chain employs TRBV29-1 and TRBJ1-2, with 8 nucleotides matching TRBD1. The CDR3 runs to 17 residues. CDR1 is SQVTM and CDR2 is ANQGSEA in the germline V gene. V dropped 4 bases and J dropped 5; count of bases not matched to a gene: 18. CDR3: CSVAEGRTGWSQYGYTF. CDR3 sequence (DNA): TGCAGCGTTGCCGAGGGGAGGACAGGGTGGTCCCAATATGGCTACACCTTC.

This clonotype was counted many times. The chain recombines TRBV27 with TRBJ1-1; 11 nucleotides match TRBD1. The length of the CDR3 is 17 residues. J lost 4 bases, V lost 2 bases, and 9 bases had no gene match. The germline gives CDR1 MNHEY, CDR2 SMNVEV (reference sequence). CDR3 sequence reads: CASSLGTGQGARTEAFF. The CDR3 bases are TGTGCCAGCAGTTTAGGGACCGGACAGGGGGCCCGCACTGAAGCTTTCTTT.

Notes on this clonotype: A much bigger clone sits one base away, suggesting this may be a read error. The chain links TRBV5-1 to TRBJ2-7; no definite D call. Trimming cost V 0 bases and J 4 bases, with 14 bases left between them. Germline V gene sequence: CDR1 SGHRS, CDR2 YFSETQ. The CDR3 runs 15 residues. CDR3 bases: TGCGCCAGCAGCTTGGCCGGCGGCAGTGCATACGAGCAGTACGTC. Encoded protein: CASSLAGGSAYEQYV.

This clonotype was counted ten times or more. This chain uses TRBV6-4 with TRBJ2-2; 7 nucleotides match TRBD1. The CDR3 spans 14 residues. The junction had 6 bases not matched to a gene; V was cut back by 4 bases and J by 7 bases. CDR1 MRHNA and CDR2 SNTAGT come from the germline V gene. This CDR3 is CASSARRTGGELFF. DNA of the CDR3: TGTGCCAGCAGTGCGCGGCGGACAGGCGGGGAGCTGTTTTTT.

This clonotype was observed many times. The rearrangement joins TRBV20-1 to TRBJ1-5; 8 bases align to TRBD1. V shed 0 bases, J shed 4 bases, and the junction held 5 bases outside the gene matches. The CDR3 is made up of 15 amino acids. Germline lookup yields CDR1 DFQATT and CDR2 SNEGSKA (reference sequence). The CDR3 here is CSARDLRTGNQPQHF. Written as DNA, the CDR3 is TGCAGTGCTAGAGATTTGAGGACAGGGAATCAGCCCCAGCATTTT.

This clonotype has ten or more counts. The chain carries TRBV11-2 and TRBJ2-7, with D maybe TRBD1 (5 bases). The germline CDR1 and CDR2 sequences are SGHAT and FQNNGV. The CDR3 has 14 residues. The V end was cut by 2 bases, the J end by 2 bases, with 10 bases between. CDR3 sequence (DNA): TGTGCCAGCAGCTTATCCCCAGGGACCTACGAGCAGTACTTC. It specifies CASSLSPGTYEQYF.